The T cell receptor beta chain under discussion was sequenced for a study of PD-1 blockade in classical Hodgkin lymphoma. Study-wide points: Complete responders had baseline diversity similar to newly diagnosed patients.

This clone occurred a few times. Its antigen is currently unknown. Following autologous stem cell transplantation, relapse occurred in every patient, and exposure to brentuximab vedotin varied. TCRdb keeps only in-frame clones here, not all; method: immunoSEQ multiplex PCR. This table has about 150,000 clones, under 85% appearing once. V gave up 1 base and J gave up 5 bases, with 14 bases separating them. From germline, CDR1 is SGHTA and CDR2 FQGTGA. The CDR3 has 15 residues. The rearrangement uses TRBV7-3 and TRBJ2-5; tentatively, D is TRBD1 (7 bases). Source: peripheral blood mononuclear cells (PBMCs), taken before the second cycle of nivolumab. The receptor was derived from a human donor with classical Hodgkin lymphoma. As DNA, the CDR3 is TGTGCCAGCAGCTTAAACGGCAGGGGGAGGGAGACCCAGTACTTC. It translates to CASSLNGRGRETQYF.